Listed here are 10 T cell receptor beta chains from one sample, sequenced in a study of blood T cell repertoires in COVID-19 (dated by TCRdb to about 2020). Library preparation employed the immunoSEQ multiplex PCR assay. TCRdb retrieved this table from immuneACCESS and kept in-frame rearrangements only. Not all clones are present; in checked studies, unresolved V genes account for under half, and no reason is known for the remainder. The sample contains roughly 62,000 clones, more than 65% of them found a single time. The ten most abundant clones make up 25% of the sample. The material sequenced was peripheral blood. These receptors came from a human donor in a cohort sampled during active COVID-19.

The chain couples TRBV14 to TRBJ1-6; TRBD1 matches 7 bases. CDR1 and CDR2 from the germline V gene are SGHDN and FVKESK. CDR3 length: 15 residues. V was pared by 4 bases and J by 4 bases, with 4 bases of the junction left unmatched. The CDR3 nucleotides are TGTGCCAGCAGCCCGCCGGGACAGTATAATTCACCCCTCCACTTT. This encodes CASSPPGQYNSPLHF.

This clone showed up just a few times. V is TRBV4-1 and J is TRBJ2-2; 8 bases line up with TRBD2. In germline, CDR1 is MGHRA, CDR2 YSYEKL. V lost 1 base and J lost 7; bases outside the gene matches: 14. The CDR3 extends over 18 amino acids. The CDR3 is CASSQGRGRGVKLGELFF. CDR3 bases: TGCGCCAGCAGCCAAGGGAGAGGGCGGGGGGTTAAACTCGGGGAGCTGTTTTTT.

The chain combines TRBV29-1 with TRBJ2-7; 7 nucleotides line up with TRBD2. Germline V gene sequence: CDR1 SQVTM, CDR2 ANQGSEA. Trimming cost V 3 bases and J 4 bases; bases outside gene matches: 3. The CDR3 contains 12 residues. CDR3 nucleotide sequence: TGCAGCGTTGATACTAGCGCGTACGAGCAGTACTTC. Encoded protein: CSVDTSAYEQYF.

This chain links TRBV13 with TRBJ2-1; the match to TRBD2 covers 7 bases. Germline trimming cut 6 bases from V and 1 base from J; bases unmatched to any gene: 9. The CDR3 totals 16 residues. Germline CDR1 PRHDT, CDR2 FYEKMQ (reference sequence). CDR3 DNA sequence: TGTGCCAGCAGTGCTTGGGACTACAATTCCTACAATGAGCAGTTCTTC. Amino acids: CASSAWDYNSYNEQFF.

The rearrangement links TRBV18 to TRBJ1-1; maybe TRBD1 (5 bases). Germline V gene sequence: CDR1 KGHSH, CDR2 LQKENI. Trimming left V 2 bases short and J 1 base short, with 5 bases between. This CDR3 is built from 13 residues. The CDR3 coding sequence is TGTGCCAGCTCACCAGGACAGAACACTGAAGCTTTCTTT. Protein sequence: CASSPGQNTEAFF. Drawing the rest from reference TRBV18 and TRBJ1-1, the complete variable domain is NAGVMQNPRHLVRRRGQEARLRCSPMKGHSHVYWYRQLPEEGLKFMVYLQKENIIDESGMPKERFSAEFPKEGPSILRIQQVVRGDSAAYFCASSPGQNTEAFFGQGTRLTVV.

In this sample, this clone turned up a few times. This chain connects TRBV9 to TRBJ1-1; 7 positions agree with TRBD1. The CDR3 has 14 amino acids. Germline V gene lookup returns CDR1 SGDLS and CDR2 YYNGEE. V shed 4 bases, J shed 4 bases, and the junction held 7 bases outside the gene matches. This CDR3 reads CASSPRQGSTEAFF. The CDR3 DNA is TGTGCCAGCAGCCCAAGACAGGGCAGCACTGAAGCTTTCTTT.

J is TRBJ1-1 and V is TRBV3-1 (or the pseudogene TRBV3-2); no firm D call. The CDR3 contains 14 residues. CDR1 is LGHDT and CDR2 is YNNKEL in the germline V gene (reference sequence). V lost 5 bases, J lost 1 base, and 11 bases lay in between. CDR3 amino acids: CASSSPQANTEAFF. In nucleotides, the CDR3 is TGTGCCAGCAGCTCGCCCCAAGCGAACACTGAAGCTTTCTTT.

This chain uses TRBV7-8 with TRBJ1-4; D is possibly TRBD1 (5 bases). In germline, CDR1 is SGHVS, CDR2 FQNEAQ. This CDR3 is built from 13 residues. V was trimmed by 8 bases and J by 4 bases, leaving 11 bases between them. The CDR3: CASRWGVNEKLFF. DNA for the CDR3: TGTGCCAGCCGGTGGGGGGTTAATGAAAAACTGTTTTTT.

The V gene is TRBV7-9, the J gene TRBJ2-7; weak D call: TRBD1 (6 bases). Germline-derived CDR1 and CDR2 are SEHNR and FQNEAQ (reference sequence). V was trimmed by 6 bases and J by 6 bases, leaving 18 bases between them. The CDR3 has 14 amino acids. CDR3: CASRRDISRLEQYF. The CDR3 region has the DNA TGTGCCAGCAGACGGGACATCTCCCGGCTCGAGCAGTACTTC.

The genes are TRBV5-1 and TRBJ2-1, with 12 bases aligning to TRBD1. There are 17 residues in the CDR3. Per germline, CDR1 SGHRS and CDR2 YFSETQ. Trimming removed 0 bases from V and 4 bases from J; junction bases left unmatched: 5. The CDR3 DNA sequence: TGCGCCAGCAGCTTGGGGGGACAGGGGGCAAGATACAATGAGCAGTTCTTC. It is translated as CASSLGGQGARYNEQFF.